This TCR beta chain was recorded in a study of cytomegalovirus exposure and HLA in healthy donors (dated by TCRdb to about 2017). Concerning the study at large: An earlier analysis of some 600 of the donors reported 250 to 350 Gb of sequence data and 117 million unique TCR beta sequences obtained from around 190 million T cells. About 320 gigabases of sequencing data and tens of millions of unique TCR sequences were included in an early release covering around 600 HLA-typed donors. The genetic ancestry cluster associated with self-reported Caucasian donors included around four fifths of the roughly 400 genotyped donors. The study aimed to test whether cataloging public T cell receptors could reveal signatures of past pathogen exposure. The T cell repertoires of 550 to 850 subjects were profiled by immunosequencing and related to cytomegalovirus serostatus. In addition to the first cohort of several hundred subjects, a separate validation cohort of 130 or so different subjects was used. To predict cytomegalovirus infection status, the study combined high-throughput TCR immunosequencing, statistical association of individual TCRs with disease status, and machine learning. A later analysis re-analyzed previously published TCR beta repertoires from about 730 donors and added high-resolution HLA genotyping to study TCR occurrence patterns. Rather than using new phenotypic data, the later analysis identified candidate immune exposures from TCR beta sequences and from how often those sequences occurred across donors. An earlier analysis of 587 of the donors used high-throughput TCR beta sequencing to judge whether each TCR beta V gene segment behaved as functional or pseudogenic. Donor age, sex, ethnicity and CMV serostatus were collected together with the repertoire data. A later genetic analysis took genome-wide SNP genotypes for about 55% of the 666 donors and used that subset as a discovery cohort. All discovery cohort repertoires had been generated using a single sequencing platform. Class I and class II HLA loci were covered by the typing at four-digit resolution. Typing coverage varied by locus: about 620-630 donors for A, B, C, DRB1 and DQB1; around 560 for DQA1; some 610 for DPA1; roughly 470 for DPB1. Roughly five DR-DQ haplotypes were handled as single units for association and clustering because linkage in the cohort was strong. Among a few hundred genotyped donors of the cohort, an average of about 240,000 unique TCR beta nucleotide sequences were sequenced per donor, roughly 20% of them non-productive.

CDR1 and CDR2 were assigned from the germline V gene (reference sequence) as MNHNY and SVGAGI. At the junction V is shortened by 0 bases and J by 7 bases, with 18 bases in between. Including cysteine and phenylalanine, the CDR3 has 16 amino acids. The retained sequence is limited to the CDR3, 48 bases, with the frame set at the first base. The cohort comprised 710 or so healthy bone marrow donors. Cohort members were all nominally healthy when sampled, although unrecorded immune exposures were likely present. The donor was CMV seropositive and belonged to the group of around 300 seropositive cohort members. A peripheral blood sample was collected from each donor, and TCR beta sequencing was performed on peripheral blood mononuclear cells. The Qiagen DNeasy Blood Extraction Kit was used to extract genomic DNA from the blood cell samples. The paper as a whole reports these results and caveats: Presence/absence analyses assumed roughly uniform sequencing depth across donors, an assumption that may not hold. A later genetic analysis reported fewer N-insertions in productive TCRs among donors in an Asian-associated ancestry cluster than the 666-donor mean. A total of 164 TCR beta chains were listed by the study as associated with cytomegalovirus. In a later genetic analysis, a missense DCLRE1C variant was associated with V-gene and J-gene trimming of TCR beta chains, and the association was replicated in an independent cohort. A few of the identified cytomegalovirus-associated TCR beta chains were confirmed in vitro to be specific for cytomegalovirus antigens. CMV serostatus was the only immune exposure information available for the cohort. Because counts were too low, more than 15 rarely observed V segments, including chromosome 9 orphons, were excluded from the earlier analysis of 587 of the donors. In a later analysis, the rate of TCR association differed among HLA loci, with DRB1 alleles having the most associated TCRs and HLA-C alleles having the fewest. A later analysis associated 15,000 to 20,000 TCR beta sequences with specific HLA alleles at a false discovery rate of 0.05. Because some donors lacked HLA typing at each locus, the association tests relied only on the typed subset. The classifier was reported to diagnose cytomegalovirus status with high specificity and sensitivity in both the original cohort and the validation cohort. Some IMGT-functional V segments, including TRBV6-2 and TRBV6-3, could not be distinguished by the 87-base-pair reads and were therefore excluded. Across donors, most TCR sequences were observed very rarely, whereas some public TCRs were present in many individuals. The authors suggested that the approach could potentially be extended to other disease states and immunological phenotypes. A further reported finding was that TCR beta sequences accurately predicted the HLA-A and HLA-B alleles for most subjects in the first cohort. Linkage disequilibrium might explain the correlated functional status among segregating V segments, but an unknown experimental factor could not be excluded. A later analysis found that most CMV-associated TCR beta chains appeared HLA-restricted, with HLA associations seemingly driven largely by CMV exposure. Strong co-occurrence of HLA alleles, especially DR and DQ, made assigning TCR associations to individual alleles difficult. In an earlier analysis of 587 of the donors, most TCR beta V segments appeared in productive rearrangements about 87% or about 30% of the time, broadly matching IMGT annotations. In a later analysis, HLA-associated TCR beta chains were found to be more clonally expanded and to have lower generation probabilities than equally common non-associated chains. In a later analysis, several top co-occurrence clusters were reported to appear linked to parvovirus B19, influenza, CMV and Epstein-Barr virus. This cohort had only TCR beta chains sequenced, and the lack of alpha or paired-chain data limited which features could be detected. A cluster of highly shared sequence variants was judged likely to be a technical artifact of the sequencing pipeline.

Receptors were amplified or captured by the immunoSEQ multiplex PCR assay. The multiplex PCR relied on a mix of 60 forward primers for TCR Vbeta segments and 13 reverse primers for TCR Jbeta segments. A multiplex PCR assay on genomic DNA amplified the CDR3 region of rearranged TCR beta genes. The Illumina HiSeq System was used to sequence the amplified TCR beta libraries as 87-base-pair reads. The study's own analysis went as follows. A later analysis counted about 80 million unique TCR beta chains across the 670 or so repertoires, and around 9.9 million of these chains were shared by at least two donors. Raw reads were error-corrected and collapsed into unique sequences by a nearest-neighbor algorithm in which closely related sequences were merged to remove PCR and sequencing errors. To assign V, D and J gene segments, CDR3 sequences were aligned to IMGT reference sequences. For a sequence to be retained, a match of at least six nucleotides was required to both a V gene segment and a J gene segment. A rearrangement counted as productive if the CDR3 had no stop codons and remained in frame with V and J, and every other rearrangement counted as non-productive. CDR3 was defined according to IMGT convention as the region running from the second conserved V-encoded cysteine to the conserved J-encoded phenylalanine. The earlier analysis of a few hundred of the donors excluded sequences that lacked an unambiguous match to a single V gene segment. In an earlier analysis of some 590 of the donors, a V segment was called functional when productive rearrangements were above 56.7%, and segregating when the standard deviation between donors exceeded 5%. To diagnose cytomegalovirus status from the catalog of TCR beta chain sequences, a statistical classification framework was built. In a later analysis, TCR nucleotide sequences were compared against IMGT/GENE-DB human TR gene sequences so that V and J genes could be assigned. The TCRdist pipeline was used in a later analysis to assign CDR3 sequences and most-parsimonious VDJ recombination scenarios. A later analysis defined each TCR beta chain by its CDR3 amino acid sequence plus V-gene family, and excluded reads lacking a unique V-gene family. In a later analysis, some 600 highly shared, low-generation-probability nucleotide sequences were removed to address suspected cross-contamination and a sequencing artifact. A later analysis calculated a clonal expansion index for each public chain from normalized within-repertoire ranks of inferred template counts. In a later analysis, generation probabilities were computed with a VDJ recombination model fitted to out-of-frame rearrangements, and the resulting probabilities were checked against IGoR. A later analysis scored TCR-TCR, TCR-HLA and TCR-CMV co-occurrence with hypergeometric tests, applying a repertoire-size bias correction to TCR pairs. A later analysis estimated false discovery rates by permuting HLA or CMV assignments 20 times. A later analysis grouped co-occurring TCRs with DBSCAN, adding TCRdist sequence similarity when clustering within HLA-allele-positive subsets. Repertoires with fewer than 30,000 or more than 120,000 public chains, plus five repertoires with anomalous nucleotide sharing, were excluded from co-occurrence clustering. TCRdb took over this immuneACCESS table, retaining in-frame rearrangements with V and J assigned. Such tables are incomplete; in checked studies, under half of the missing clones stem from an unresolved V gene, and the remainder is unexplained. Clonal size and the V and J genes are those of that table, whereas D and trimming came from the DNA. For this sample the table gives some 75,000 clones, of which under 80% were detected only once. The top ten clonotypes cover 5.5% to 6% of the sample.

Worth noting for this clone: The target of this receptor is not known. Nothing much larger sits one base from this clone, and base qualities are not available.

The chain is assembled from TRBV6-6 and TRBJ1-2; TRBD1 is a possible D gene, resting on 5 matching bases. The receptor was derived from a man aged 18 to 30 in good health and CMV-seropositive. Sequenced input: PBMCs. The CDR3 region has the sequence CASSYSKTGGGGGYTF. The DNA sequence follows: TGTGCCAGCAGTTACTCGAAAACCGGGGGAGGCGGTGGCTACACCTTC.